This T cell receptor beta chain was sequenced during a study of T cell changes during pregnancy in multiple sclerosis. CDR1 and CDR2 (germline): MNHEY, SMNVEV (reference sequence). This CDR3 region has 16 residues. The ends were cut back, 6 bases at V and 4 bases at J, with 22 bases in the middle. The assay was immunoSEQ multiplex PCR, and TCRdb's table has in-frame clones only and misses some. The sample lists 65,000 to 80,000 clones, approximately 90% seen once, with 0.2% to 0.25% in the top ten. V is TRBV27 and J is TRBJ2-7; possible D gene TRBD2, 6 bases. The TCR originated in a female donor with multiple sclerosis, enrolled in a pregnancy study. This material consisted of CD4+ T cells from peripheral blood mononuclear cells, taken before pregnancy. The CDR3 nucleotides read TGTGCCAGCAGAAGCCTCGGAGGGCCCCCAAATTACGAGCAGTACTTC. This encodes CASRSLGGPPNYEQYF.